One TCR beta chain is described in this entry. This specimen comes from a study of blood T cell repertoires in COVID-19. Trimming took 4 bases from V and 0 from J; bases not matched to a gene: 8. Germline values: CDR1 MGHRA, CDR2 YSYEKL. This CDR3 comprises 16 residues. The method was immunoSEQ multiplex PCR; TCRdb's version includes in-frame clones alone and lacks a portion of them. This table holds about 120,000 clones, about 89% found once. The sample comprised peripheral blood. The origin of this receptor is a woman between 70 and 85 years old with acute or convalescent COVID-19. V usage is TRBV4-1 and J usage is TRBJ1-1; 7 bases align to TRBD1. CDR3 coding DNA: TGCGCCAGCAGCCCAACGCCGGGACAGTTGAACACTGAAGCTTTCTTT. Its protein product is CASSPTPGQLNTEAFF.